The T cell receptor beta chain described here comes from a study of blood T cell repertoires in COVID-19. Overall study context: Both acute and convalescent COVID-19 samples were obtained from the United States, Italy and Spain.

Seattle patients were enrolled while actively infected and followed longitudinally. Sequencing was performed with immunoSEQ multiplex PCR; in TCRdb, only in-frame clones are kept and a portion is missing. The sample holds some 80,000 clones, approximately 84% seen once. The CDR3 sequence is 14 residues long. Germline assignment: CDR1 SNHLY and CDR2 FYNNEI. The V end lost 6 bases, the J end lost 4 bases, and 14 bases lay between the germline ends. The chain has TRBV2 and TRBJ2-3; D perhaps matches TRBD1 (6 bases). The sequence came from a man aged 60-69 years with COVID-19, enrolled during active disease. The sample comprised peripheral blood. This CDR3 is CASSSTGLADTQYF. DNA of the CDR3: TGTGCCAGCAGCTCCACAGGGTTAGCAGATACGCAGTATTTT.